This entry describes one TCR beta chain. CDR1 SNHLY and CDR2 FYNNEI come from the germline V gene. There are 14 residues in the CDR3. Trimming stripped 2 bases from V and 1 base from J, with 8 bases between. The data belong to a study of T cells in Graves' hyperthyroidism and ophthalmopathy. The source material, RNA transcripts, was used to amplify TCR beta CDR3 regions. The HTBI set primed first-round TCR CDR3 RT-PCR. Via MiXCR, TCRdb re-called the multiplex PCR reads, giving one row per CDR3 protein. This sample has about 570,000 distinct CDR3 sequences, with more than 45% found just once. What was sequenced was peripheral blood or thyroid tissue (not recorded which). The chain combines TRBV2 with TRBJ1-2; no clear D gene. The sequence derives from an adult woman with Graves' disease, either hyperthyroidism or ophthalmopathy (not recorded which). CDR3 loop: CASSEYGNNYGYTF. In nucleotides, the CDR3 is TGTGCCAGCAGTGAATACGGGAATAACTATGGCTACACCTTC.